These 28 T cell receptor beta chains came from one sample sequenced in a study of OX40 agonist ivuxolimab in advanced cancers. The method was immunoSEQ multiplex PCR; TCRdb's version includes in-frame clones alone and lacks a portion of them. The data show 70,000 or so clones, around 89% seen once. The material was CD4+ or CD8+ T cells sorted from blood, obtained in a trial of the OX40 agonist ivuxolimab. The receptors here all came from an adult with an advanced solid tumor such as melanoma, head and neck, liver or kidney cancer.

The rearrangement uses TRBV13 and TRBJ1-2, with 9 bases aligning to TRBD1. The CDR3 is made up of 14 amino acids. Germline CDR1 and CDR2: PRHDT and FYEKMQ (reference sequence). Losses at the gene ends were 5 bases for V and 4 bases for J; bases not matched to a gene: 5. The CDR3 nucleotides read TGTGCCAGCAGCCCGGGACAGGGCGGCTATGGCTACACCTTC. It yields the protein CASSPGQGGYGYTF.

Worth noting for this clone: Sequence at one end of the junction differs from germline and may be a read error. V and J are TRBV7-3 and TRBJ2-2; 7 nucleotides match TRBD2. Germline V gene lookup returns CDR1 SGHTA and CDR2 FQGTGA. This CDR3 is 15 amino acids long. CDR3 sequence (DNA): TGTGCCAGCAGCCCCTTGGGGGGGAGATCCCGGGGAGCTGTTTTT. Its translation is CASSPLGGRSRGAVF.

The V gene is TRBV2, the J gene TRBJ1-1, with D unclear. Deletions cut 6 bases from V and 4 bases from J, with 12 bases between. From germline, CDR1 is SNHLY and CDR2 FYNNEI. This CDR3 contains 13 residues. CDR3 sequence: CASRLTILTEAFF. CDR3 DNA sequence: TGTGCCAGCAGGCTGACAATACTCACTGAAGCTTTCTTT.

This chain joins TRBV30 and TRBJ1-4; TRBD1 matches at 8 bases. Germline V gene data show CDR1 as GTSNPN and CDR2 as SVGIG (reference sequence). CDR3 length equals 13 residues. The CDR3 loop reads CAGDQGAGEKLFF. CDR3 sequence (DNA): TGTGCGGGGGACCAGGGGGCAGGTGAAAAACTGTTTTTT.

The chain carries TRBV7-6 and TRBJ1-6; tentatively, D is TRBD1 (6 bases). There are 14 residues in the CDR3. In germline, CDR1 is SGHVS, CDR2 FNYEAQ. V lost 5 bases, J lost 10 bases, and 15 bases lay in between. DNA of the CDR3: TGTGCCAGCAGCAGCGAATCTACAGGGTCACCCCTCCACTTT. The encoded protein is CASSSESTGSPLHF.

The gene calls are TRBV2 and TRBJ1-1; 9 bases are a match to TRBD1. The ends lost 7 bases at V and 0 bases at J; junction bases unmatched: 15. Germline-derived CDR1 and CDR2 are SNHLY and FYNNEI. The CDR3 contains 18 residues. This CDR3 is CASIKPGTGKVLNTEAFF. CDR3 nucleotides: TGTGCCAGCATCAAGCCCGGGACAGGGAAGGTTCTGAACACTGAAGCTTTCTTT. The variable domain in full, with the rest retrieved from reference TRBV2 and TRBJ1-1, is EPEVTQTPSHQVTQMGQEVILRCVPISNHLYFYWYRQILGQKVEFLVSFYNNEISEKSEIFDDQFSVERPDGSNFTLKIRSTKLEDSAMYFCASIKPGTGKVLNTEAFFGQGTRLTVV.

This chain links TRBV28 with TRBJ2-7; D may match TRBD1 or TRBD2 (5 bases each). Looked up from germline, CDR1 is MDHEN and CDR2 is SYDVKM. The CDR3 is 12 residues long. V was shortened by 5 bases and J by 3 bases, with 8 bases between the two germline ends. In DNA form, the CDR3 reads TGTGCCAGCAGTGAGGGGCTCTACGAGCAGTACTTC. This sequence encodes CASSEGLYEQYF.

This chain joins TRBV19 and TRBJ2-2, with D unclear. V shed 3 bases and J shed 1 base, with 6 bases lying between them. The germline gives CDR1 LNHDA, CDR2 SQIVND (reference sequence). The CDR3 runs 14 residues. For the CDR3, the DNA is TGTGCCAGTAGTATCGGCAAGAACACCGGGGAGCTGTTTTTT. Encoded protein: CASSIGKNTGELFF.

The sample holds a few counts of this clone. The CDR3 is CASSAGTADGYTF. CDR3 DNA sequence: TGTGCCAGCAGCGCAGGGACAGCGGATGGCTACACCTTC. This chain joins TRBV9 and TRBJ1-2, with 7 bases lining up with TRBD1. The CDR3 contains 13 residues. From germline, CDR1 is SGDLS and CDR2 YYNGEE. J was trimmed by 6 bases and V by 3 bases; bases with no gene match: 5. Using reference TRBV9 and TRBJ1-2 for the parts outside the CDR3, the full variable domain is DSGVTQTPKHLITATGQRVTLRCSPRSGDLSVYWYQQSLDQGLQFLIQYYNGEERAKGNILERFSAQQFPDLHSELNLSSLELGDSALYFCASSAGTADGYTFGSGTRLTVV.

The chain recombines TRBV6-5 with TRBJ1-2, with no clear D. CDR3 size: 13 residues. The germline CDR1 and CDR2 sequences are MNHEY and SVGAGI. Trimming cost V 10 bases and J 0 bases, with 12 bases left between them. The CDR3: CATRREANYGYTF. The DNA for the CDR3 is TGTGCCACAAGGAGGGAGGCTAACTATGGCTACACCTTC.

This clone occurred a few times. The rearrangement uses TRBV30 and TRBJ1-5, with 9 bases matching TRBD1. The germline CDR1 and CDR2 sequences are GTSNPN and SVGIG (reference sequence). The junction had 4 bases not matched to a gene; V was cut back by 3 bases and J by 7 bases. The CDR3 is made up of 13 amino acids. CDR3 protein: CAWSQTGGQPQHF. CDR3 nucleotide sequence: TGTGCCTGGAGCCAGACAGGGGGGCAGCCCCAGCATTTT. Supplemented by reference TRBV30 and TRBJ1-5, the full variable domain reads SQTIHQWPATLVQPVGSPLSLECTVEGTSNPNLYWYRQAAGRGLQLLFYSVGIGQISSEVPQNLSASRPQDRQFILSSKKLLLSDSGFYLCAWSQTGGQPQHFGDGTRLSIL.

The J gene is TRBJ2-2, the V gene TRBV2, with a weak D call TRBD2 (6 bases). The CDR3 loop spans 14 amino acids. Germline-derived CDR1 and CDR2 are SNHLY and FYNNEI. V lost 3 bases to trimming and J lost 3 bases, with 8 bases between them. The CDR3: CASSDGGYTGELFF. DNA of the CDR3: TGTGCCAGCAGTGACGGGGGATACACCGGGGAGCTGTTTTTT. The full variable domain, completed using reference TRBV2 and TRBJ2-2, is EPEVTQTPSHQVTQMGQEVILRCVPISNHLYFYWYRQILGQKVEFLVSFYNNEISEKSEIFDDQFSVERPDGSNFTLKIRSTKLEDSAMYFCASSDGGYTGELFFGEGSRLTVL.

V usage is TRBV6-5 and J usage is TRBJ1-5; D is unclear. V lost 7 bases, J lost 0 bases, and 7 bases lay in between. The CDR3 covers 13 residues. CDR1 and CDR2 (germline): MNHEY, SVGAGI. CDR3 region: CASNQHSNQPQHF. The DNA of the CDR3 is TGTGCCAGCAATCAGCATAGCAATCAGCCCCAGCATTTT.

V usage is TRBV7-6 and J usage is TRBJ2-7, with TRBD1 as a possible D gene (6 bases). The CDR3 loop spans 12 amino acids. Trimming removed 5 bases at V and 4 bases at J, with 9 bases between. CDR1 is SGHVS and CDR2 is FNYEAQ in the germline V gene. The DNA for the CDR3 is TGTGCCAGCAGCGTACAGGGTTACGAGCAGTACTTC. This codes for CASSVQGYEQYF.

The rearrangement joins TRBV28 to TRBJ2-1; 7 positions match TRBD2. CDR3 length: 14 amino acids. The trim removed 7 bases at V and 2 bases at J, leaving 5 bases unmatched. Germline CDR1 and CDR2: MDHEN and SYDVKM. The CDR3, as DNA: TGTGCCAGCACTGGGGGGGTTGCCTACAATGAGCAGTTCTTC. Translating gives CASTGGVAYNEQFF.

The chain links TRBV30 to TRBJ1-1; the D is unclear. Germline lookup yields CDR1 GTSNPN and CDR2 SVGIG (reference sequence). This CDR3 spans 17 amino acids. V lost 0 bases and J 0 bases, leaving 17 bases between the germline ends. The CDR3 coding sequence is TGTGCCTGGAGTGTAAAGGGCCGGGTACTTATGAACACTGAAGCTTTCTTT. Its protein product is CAWSVKGRVLMNTEAFF.

This chain connects TRBV7-9 to TRBJ2-6; D not resolved. This CDR3 has 15 amino acids. Per germline, CDR1 SEHNR and CDR2 FQNEAQ (reference sequence). Trimming removed 0 bases from V and 2 bases from J, with 5 bases in between. CDR3 sequence reads: CASSLAGPGANVLTF. CDR3 sequence (DNA): TGTGCCAGCAGCTTAGCCGGGCCTGGGGCCAACGTCCTGACTTTC.

The chain combines TRBV9 with TRBJ2-3, with 8 bases fitting TRBD2. This CDR3 has 14 residues. The junction had 1 base not matched to a gene; V was cut back by 1 base and J by 3 bases. Germline V gene data show CDR1 as SGDLS and CDR2 as YYNGEE. In DNA form, the CDR3 reads TGTGCCAGCAGCGTAAGCGGGGGAACAGATACGCAGTATTTT. This codes for CASSVSGGTDTQYF.

The rearrangement links TRBV6-1 to TRBJ1-3; D is unclear. Germline loops: CDR1 MNHNS, CDR2 SASEGT. Trimming shortened V by 6 bases and J by 4 bases, and 13 bases separated the two germline ends. The CDR3 sequence is 14 residues long. As DNA, the CDR3 is TGTGCCAGCAGACGTGAGGTGCGCGGAAACACCATATATTTT. Protein product: CASRREVRGNTIYF.

The chain links TRBV5-1 to TRBJ2-7; D is unclear. The CDR3 contains 15 residues. Trimming removed 0 bases from V and 6 bases from J, with 16 bases in between. The germline V gene has CDR1 SGHRS and CDR2 YFSETQ. This CDR3 is CASSLVAAPPPEQYF. The DNA for the CDR3 is TGCGCCAGCAGCTTGGTGGCTGCCCCACCGCCCGAGCAGTACTTC.

This chain uses TRBV9 with TRBJ2-5, with D perhaps matching TRBD2 (7 bases). With 4 bases removed from V and 5 bases from J, the gap between germline ends came to 21 bases. Looked up from germline, CDR1 is SGDLS and CDR2 is YYNGEE. CDR3 length: 16 residues. CDR3 sequence: CASSPTIRGAGETQYF. The CDR3 DNA is TGTGCCAGCAGCCCCACCATCCGGGGGGCGGGGGAGACCCAGTACTTC.

There are a few counts of this clone. This sequence joins TRBV28 and TRBJ1-5, with unresolved D. Per germline, CDR1 MDHEN and CDR2 SYDVKM. V lost 6 bases and J lost 3, with 6 bases in between. The CDR3 contains 12 residues. For the CDR3, the DNA is TGTGCCAGCAGCACCCTCAATCAGCCCCAGCATTTT. Residues: CASSTLNQPQHF.

The chain employs TRBV14 and TRBJ1-6, with D unclear. V gave up 4 bases and J gave up 3 bases, with 7 bases separating them. The length of the CDR3 is 14 residues. Germline CDR1 reads SGHDN; CDR2 reads FVKESK. CDR3 bases: TGTGCCAGCAGCCTAGGGAGCTATAATTCACCCCTCCACTTT. This encodes CASSLGSYNSPLHF.

The J gene is TRBJ2-3, the V gene TRBV11-2; possibly TRBD1 or TRBD2 for D (5 bases each). V shed 3 bases and J shed 2 bases, with 9 bases lying between them. Germline V gene data show CDR1 as SGHAT and CDR2 as FQNNGV. There are 14 residues in the CDR3. CDR3 coding DNA: TGTGCCAGCAGCTTGGGACCCAACACAGATACGCAGTATTTT. As protein: CASSLGPNTDTQYF.

This chain joins TRBV2 and TRBJ1-1; unclear D gene. Germline-derived CDR1 and CDR2 are SNHLY and FYNNEI. V lost 6 bases and J 4 bases, leaving 9 bases between the germline ends. This CDR3 is 12 amino acids long. The CDR3 protein is CASSNLGTEAFF. The CDR3 DNA follows: TGTGCCAGCAGCAACCTTGGCACTGAAGCTTTCTTT.

This chain links TRBV7-6 with TRBJ2-5; possibly TRBD1 for D (6 bases). The V end lost 0 bases, the J end lost 5 bases, and 7 bases lay between the germline ends. The germline CDR1 and CDR2 sequences are SGHVS and FNYEAQ. This CDR3 has 13 residues. CDR3 sequence reads: CASSLAQGETQYF. The DNA for the CDR3 is TGTGCCAGCAGCTTAGCGCAGGGGGAGACCCAGTACTTC.

The V call is TRBV5-4, the J call TRBJ1-2; 8 positions match TRBD1. V shed 5 bases, J shed 6 bases, and the junction held 9 bases outside the gene matches. In germline, CDR1 is SGHNT, CDR2 YYREEE (reference sequence). The CDR3 totals 14 residues. The CDR3 loop is CASSTRTGLNGYTF. CDR3 coding DNA: TGTGCCAGCAGTACCAGGACAGGGTTAAATGGCTACACCTTC.

The CDR3 DNA sequence: TGTGCCAGCAGCCCTGGCCCACTTAGGGCGGGAGCAGATACGCAGTATTTT. As protein: CASSPGPLRAGADTQYF. J is TRBJ2-3 and V is TRBV7-9, with 7 bases lining up with TRBD2. The length of the CDR3 is 17 residues. V gave up 5 bases and J gave up 4 bases; unmatched junction bases: 15. CDR1 and CDR2 (germline): SEHNR, FQNEAQ (reference sequence).